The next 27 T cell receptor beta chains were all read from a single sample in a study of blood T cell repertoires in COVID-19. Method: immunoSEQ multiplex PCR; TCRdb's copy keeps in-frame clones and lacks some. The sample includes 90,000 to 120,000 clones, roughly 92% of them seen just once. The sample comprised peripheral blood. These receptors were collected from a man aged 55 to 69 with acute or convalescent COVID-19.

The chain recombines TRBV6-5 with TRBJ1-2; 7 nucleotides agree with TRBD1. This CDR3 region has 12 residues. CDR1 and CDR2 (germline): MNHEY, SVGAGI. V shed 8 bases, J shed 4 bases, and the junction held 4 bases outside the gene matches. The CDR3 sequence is CASDRASYGYTF. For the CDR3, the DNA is TGTGCCAGCGACAGGGCTAGCTATGGCTACACCTTC.

The CDR3, as DNA: TGTGCCAGCGGCAGGGACAGGGGAACCCACGAGCAGTACTTC. It yields the protein CASGRDRGTHEQYF. The genes are TRBV6-5 and TRBJ2-7, with TRBD1 identical over 10 bases. The CDR3 length is 14 residues. V lost 8 bases, J lost 5 bases, and 9 bases stayed unmatched. Germline CDR1 is MNHEY and CDR2 is SVGAGI.

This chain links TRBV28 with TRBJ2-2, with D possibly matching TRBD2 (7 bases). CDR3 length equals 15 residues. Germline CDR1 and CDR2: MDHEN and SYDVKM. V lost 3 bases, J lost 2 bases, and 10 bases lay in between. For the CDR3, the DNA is TGTGCCAGCAGTTTCGGGGGGCCAAACACCGGGGAGCTGTTTTTT. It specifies CASSFGGPNTGELFF.

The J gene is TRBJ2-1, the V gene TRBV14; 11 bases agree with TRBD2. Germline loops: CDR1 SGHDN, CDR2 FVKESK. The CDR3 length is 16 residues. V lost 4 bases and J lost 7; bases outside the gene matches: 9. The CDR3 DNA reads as TGTGCCAGCAGCCGGATAGCGGGAGGGCCGGAAAATGAGCAGTTCTTC. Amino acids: CASSRIAGGPENEQFF.

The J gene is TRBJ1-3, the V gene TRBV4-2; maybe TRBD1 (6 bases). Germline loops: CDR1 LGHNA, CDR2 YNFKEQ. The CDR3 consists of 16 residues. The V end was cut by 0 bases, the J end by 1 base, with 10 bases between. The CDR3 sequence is CASSQDGTHSGNTIYF. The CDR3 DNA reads TGTGCCAGCAGCCAAGATGGGACACATTCTGGAAACACCATATATTTT.

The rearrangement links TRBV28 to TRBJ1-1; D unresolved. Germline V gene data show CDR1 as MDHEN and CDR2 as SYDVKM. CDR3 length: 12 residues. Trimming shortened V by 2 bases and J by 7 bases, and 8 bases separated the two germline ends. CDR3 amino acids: CASSLRAFEAFF. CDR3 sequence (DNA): TGTGCCAGCAGTTTAAGAGCATTTGAAGCTTTCTTT.

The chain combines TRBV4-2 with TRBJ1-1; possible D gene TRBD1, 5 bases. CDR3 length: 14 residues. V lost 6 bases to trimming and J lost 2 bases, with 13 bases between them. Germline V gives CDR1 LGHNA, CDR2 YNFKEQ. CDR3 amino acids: CASSYDGGNTEAFF. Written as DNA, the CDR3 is TGTGCCAGCAGTTACGACGGGGGAAACACTGAAGCTTTCTTT.

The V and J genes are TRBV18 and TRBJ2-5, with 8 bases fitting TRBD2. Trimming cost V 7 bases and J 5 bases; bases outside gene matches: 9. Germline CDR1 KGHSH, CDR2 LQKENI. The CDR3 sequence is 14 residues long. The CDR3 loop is CASFGPAGGETQYF. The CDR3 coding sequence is TGTGCCAGCTTCGGCCCCGCGGGGGGCGAGACCCAGTACTTC.

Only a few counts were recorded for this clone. The CDR3 is CASSHGGGGEQFF. Here the CDR3 DNA reads TGTGCCAGTAGTCACGGGGGGGGCGGTGAGCAGTTCTTC. The rearrangement links TRBV19 to TRBJ2-1; TRBD2 matches 8 bases. In germline, CDR1 is LNHDA, CDR2 SQIVND (reference sequence). V dropped 5 bases and J dropped 9; count of bases not matched to a gene: 6. The CDR3 contains 13 residues. The full variable domain, in which reference TRBV19 and TRBJ2-1 provide the parts outside the CDR3, is DGGITQSPKYLFRKEGQNVTLSCEQNLNHDAMYWYRQDPGQGLRLIYYSQIVNDFQKGDIAEGYSVSREKKESFPLTVTSAQKNPTAFYLCASSHGGGGEQFFGPGTRLTVL.

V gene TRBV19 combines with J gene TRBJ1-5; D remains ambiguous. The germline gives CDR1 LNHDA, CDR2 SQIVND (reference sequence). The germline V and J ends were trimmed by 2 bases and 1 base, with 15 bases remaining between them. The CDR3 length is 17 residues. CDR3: CASSIPPLGLSNQPQHF. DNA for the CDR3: TGTGCCAGTAGTATACCACCCCTGGGCTTGAGCAATCAGCCCCAGCATTTT.

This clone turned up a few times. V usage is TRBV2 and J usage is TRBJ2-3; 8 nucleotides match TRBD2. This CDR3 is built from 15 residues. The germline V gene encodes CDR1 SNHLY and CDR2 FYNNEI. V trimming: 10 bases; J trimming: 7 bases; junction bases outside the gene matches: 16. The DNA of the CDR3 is TGTGCCATACTAGCGGCAGCCTCGGGGCACAATACGCAGTATTTT. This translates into CAILAAASGHNTQYF.

CDR3 bases: TGTGCCAGCAGAGACACAGGGGGGAGCACCGGGGAGCTGTTTTTT. Translating it yields CASRDTGGSTGELFF. The chain has TRBV27 and TRBJ2-2; TRBD1 aligns across 8 bases. CDR1 is MNHEY, CDR2 SMNVEV, per germline (reference sequence). The CDR3 runs to 15 residues. The V segment lost 6 bases and the J segment 4 bases; nucleotides outside the gene matches: 7.

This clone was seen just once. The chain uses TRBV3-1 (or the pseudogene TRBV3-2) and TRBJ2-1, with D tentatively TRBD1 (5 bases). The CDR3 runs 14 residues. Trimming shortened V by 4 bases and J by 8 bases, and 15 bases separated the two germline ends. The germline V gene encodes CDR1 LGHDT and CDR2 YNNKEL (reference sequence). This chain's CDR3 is CASSRAVSRDEQFF. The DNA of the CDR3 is TGTGCCAGCAGCCGCGCGGTTTCCAGGGATGAGCAGTTCTTC.

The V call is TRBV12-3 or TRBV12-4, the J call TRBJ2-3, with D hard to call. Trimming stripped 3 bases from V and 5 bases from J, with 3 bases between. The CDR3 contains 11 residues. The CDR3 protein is CASSFLDTQYF. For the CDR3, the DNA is TGTGCCAGCAGTTTTCTAGATACGCAGTATTTT.

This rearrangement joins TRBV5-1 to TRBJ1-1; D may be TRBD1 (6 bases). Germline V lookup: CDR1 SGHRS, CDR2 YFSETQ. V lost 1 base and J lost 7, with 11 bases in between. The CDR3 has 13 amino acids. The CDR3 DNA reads TGCGCCAGCAGCTTGATTAAGACAGGTGAAGCTTTCTTT. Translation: CASSLIKTGEAFF. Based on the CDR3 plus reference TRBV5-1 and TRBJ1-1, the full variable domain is KAGVTQTPRYLIKTRGQQVTLSCSPISGHRSVSWYQQTPGQGLQFLFEYFSETQRNKGNFPGRFSGRQFSNSRSEMNVSTLELGDSALYLCASSLIKTGEAFFGQGTRLTVV.

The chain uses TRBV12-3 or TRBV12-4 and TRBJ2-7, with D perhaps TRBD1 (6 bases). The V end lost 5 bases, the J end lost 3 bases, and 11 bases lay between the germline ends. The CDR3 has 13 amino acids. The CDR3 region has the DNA TGTGCCAGCAGTCCCGGACAGAACTACGAGCAGTACGTC. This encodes CASSPGQNYEQYV.

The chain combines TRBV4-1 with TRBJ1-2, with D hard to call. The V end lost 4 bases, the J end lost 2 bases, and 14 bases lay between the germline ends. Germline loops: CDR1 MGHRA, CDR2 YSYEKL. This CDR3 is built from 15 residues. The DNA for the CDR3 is TGCGCCAGCAGCCCCCTACCCGGAGGGAACTATGGCTACACCTTC. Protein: CASSPLPGGNYGYTF.

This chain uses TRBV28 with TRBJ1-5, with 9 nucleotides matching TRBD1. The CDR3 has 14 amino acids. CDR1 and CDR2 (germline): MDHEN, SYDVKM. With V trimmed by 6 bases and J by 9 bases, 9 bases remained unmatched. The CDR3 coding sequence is TGTGCCAGCAGGCTGGGACAGGGATTAGGGCCCCAGCATTTT. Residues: CASRLGQGLGPQHF.

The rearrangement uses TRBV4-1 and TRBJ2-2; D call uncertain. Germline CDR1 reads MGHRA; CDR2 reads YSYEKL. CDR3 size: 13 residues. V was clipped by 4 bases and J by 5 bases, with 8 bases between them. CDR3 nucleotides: TGCGCCAGCAGCCCTAGTGTGACCGGGGAGCTGTTTTTT. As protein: CASSPSVTGELFF.

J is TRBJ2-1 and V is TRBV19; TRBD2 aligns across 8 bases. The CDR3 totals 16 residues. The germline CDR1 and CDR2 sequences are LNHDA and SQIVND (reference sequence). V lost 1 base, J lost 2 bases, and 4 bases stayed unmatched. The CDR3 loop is CASSIGPAGAYNEQFF. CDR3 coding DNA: TGTGCCAGTAGTATAGGTCCAGCGGGAGCCTACAATGAGCAGTTCTTC.

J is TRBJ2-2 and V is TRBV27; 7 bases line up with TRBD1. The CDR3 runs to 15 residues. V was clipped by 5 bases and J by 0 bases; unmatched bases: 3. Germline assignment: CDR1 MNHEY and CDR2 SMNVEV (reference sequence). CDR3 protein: CASSTGAANTGELFF. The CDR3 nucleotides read TGTGCCAGCAGTACAGGGGCGGCGAACACCGGGGAGCTGTTTTTT.

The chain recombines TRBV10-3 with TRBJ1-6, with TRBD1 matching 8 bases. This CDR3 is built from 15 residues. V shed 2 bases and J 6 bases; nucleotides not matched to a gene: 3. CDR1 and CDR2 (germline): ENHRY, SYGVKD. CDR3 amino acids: CAISERTGSNSPLHF. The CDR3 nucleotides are TGTGCCATCAGTGAGCGGACAGGGAGTAATTCACCCCTCCACTTT.

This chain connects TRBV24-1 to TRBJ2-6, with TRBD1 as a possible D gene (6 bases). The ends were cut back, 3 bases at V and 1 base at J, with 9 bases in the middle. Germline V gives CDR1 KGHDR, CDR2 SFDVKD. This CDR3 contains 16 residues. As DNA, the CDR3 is TGTGCCACCAGTGATGCCACAGGGTCTGGGGCCAACGTCCTGACTTTC. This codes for CATSDATGSGANVLTF.

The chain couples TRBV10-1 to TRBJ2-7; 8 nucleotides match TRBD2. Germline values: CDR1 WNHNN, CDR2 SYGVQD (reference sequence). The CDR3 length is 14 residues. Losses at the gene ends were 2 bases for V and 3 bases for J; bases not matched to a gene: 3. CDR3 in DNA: TGCGCCAGCAGTGAGAGCGGGAGTGTCTACGAGCAGTACTTC. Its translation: CASSESGSVYEQYF.

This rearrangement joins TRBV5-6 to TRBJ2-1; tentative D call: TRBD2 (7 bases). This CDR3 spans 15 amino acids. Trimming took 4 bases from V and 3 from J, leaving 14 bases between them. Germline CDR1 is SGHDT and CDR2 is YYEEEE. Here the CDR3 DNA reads TGTGCCAGCAGCACGGGGGGCCGGGTCTACAATGAGCAGTTCTTC. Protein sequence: CASSTGGRVYNEQFF.

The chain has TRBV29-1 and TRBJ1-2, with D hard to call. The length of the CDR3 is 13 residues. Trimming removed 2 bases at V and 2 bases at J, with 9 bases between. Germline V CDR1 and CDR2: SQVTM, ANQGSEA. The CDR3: CSVEPGGNYGYTF. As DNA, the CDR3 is TGCAGCGTTGAACCCGGAGGGAACTATGGCTACACCTTC.

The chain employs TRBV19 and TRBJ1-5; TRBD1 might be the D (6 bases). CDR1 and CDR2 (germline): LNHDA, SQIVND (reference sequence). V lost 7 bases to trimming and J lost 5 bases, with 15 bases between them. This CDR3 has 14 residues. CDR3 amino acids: CASTSKGVYQPQHF. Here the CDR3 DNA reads TGTGCCAGTACCTCTAAGGGGGTTTATCAGCCCCAGCATTTT.